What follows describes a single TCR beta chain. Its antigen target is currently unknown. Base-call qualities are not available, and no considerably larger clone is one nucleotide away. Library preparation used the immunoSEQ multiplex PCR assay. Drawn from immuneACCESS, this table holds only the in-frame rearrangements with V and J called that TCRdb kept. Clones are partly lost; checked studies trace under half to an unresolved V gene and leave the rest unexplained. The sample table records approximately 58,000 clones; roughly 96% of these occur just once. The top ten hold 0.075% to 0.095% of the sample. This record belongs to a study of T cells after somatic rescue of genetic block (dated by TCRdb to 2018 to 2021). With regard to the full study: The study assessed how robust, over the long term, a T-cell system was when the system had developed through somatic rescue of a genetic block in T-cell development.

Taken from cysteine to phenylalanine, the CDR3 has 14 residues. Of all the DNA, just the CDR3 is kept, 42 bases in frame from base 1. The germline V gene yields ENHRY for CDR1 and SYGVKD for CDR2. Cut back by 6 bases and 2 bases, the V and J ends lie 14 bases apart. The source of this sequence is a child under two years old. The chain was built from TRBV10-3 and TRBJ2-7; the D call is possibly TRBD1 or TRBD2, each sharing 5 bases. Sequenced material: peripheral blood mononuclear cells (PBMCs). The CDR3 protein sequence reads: CAISARDGPYEQYF. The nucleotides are TGTGCCATCAGCGCCCGGGACGGACCCTACGAGCAGTACTTC.